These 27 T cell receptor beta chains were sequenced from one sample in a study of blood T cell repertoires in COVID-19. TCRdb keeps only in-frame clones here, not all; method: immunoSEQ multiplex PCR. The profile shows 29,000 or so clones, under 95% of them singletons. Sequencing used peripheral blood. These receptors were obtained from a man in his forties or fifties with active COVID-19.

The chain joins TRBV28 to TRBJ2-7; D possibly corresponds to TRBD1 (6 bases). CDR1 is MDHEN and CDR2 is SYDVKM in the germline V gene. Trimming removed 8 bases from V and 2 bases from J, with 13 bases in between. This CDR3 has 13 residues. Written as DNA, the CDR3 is TGTGCCAGCGGGGAGACAGGTACCTACGAGCAGTACTTC. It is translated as CASGETGTYEQYF.

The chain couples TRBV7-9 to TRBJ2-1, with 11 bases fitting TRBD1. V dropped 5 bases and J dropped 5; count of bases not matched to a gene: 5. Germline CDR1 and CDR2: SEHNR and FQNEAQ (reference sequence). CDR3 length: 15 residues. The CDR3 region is CASSTGQGADNEQFF. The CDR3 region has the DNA TGTGCCAGCAGCACCGGACAGGGGGCGGACAATGAGCAGTTCTTC.

The CDR3 is CASSSGTGRQYEQYF. CDR3 DNA: TGTGCCTCTTCAAGCGGGACTGGGCGGCAATACGAGCAGTACTTC. This rearrangement joins TRBV11-3 to TRBJ2-7; the match to TRBD2 covers 7 bases. The CDR3 consists of 15 residues. The germline V gene has CDR1 SGHNT and CDR2 YENEEA. The J segment lost 4 bases and the V segment lost 11 bases, leaving 17 bases of the junction unmatched.

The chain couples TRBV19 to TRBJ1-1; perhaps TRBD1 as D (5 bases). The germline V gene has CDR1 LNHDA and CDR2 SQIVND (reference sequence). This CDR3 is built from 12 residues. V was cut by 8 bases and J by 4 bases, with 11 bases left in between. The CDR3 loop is CASRMGGTEAFF. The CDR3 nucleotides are TGTGCCAGTCGAATGGGGGGCACTGAAGCTTTCTTT.

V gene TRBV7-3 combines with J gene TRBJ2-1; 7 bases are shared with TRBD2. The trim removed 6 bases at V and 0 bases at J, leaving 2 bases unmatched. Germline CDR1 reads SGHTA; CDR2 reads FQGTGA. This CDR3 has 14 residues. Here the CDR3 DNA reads TGTGCCAGCAGTCCGGGGGGCTCCTACAATGAGCAGTTCTTC. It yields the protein CASSPGGSYNEQFF.

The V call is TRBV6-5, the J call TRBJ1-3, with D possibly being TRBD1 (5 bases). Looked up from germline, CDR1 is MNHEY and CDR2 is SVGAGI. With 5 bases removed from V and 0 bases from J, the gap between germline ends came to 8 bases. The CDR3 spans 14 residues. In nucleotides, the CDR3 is TGTGCCAGCAGTAGGGGCTACTCTGGAAACACCATATATTTT. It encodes CASSRGYSGNTIYF.

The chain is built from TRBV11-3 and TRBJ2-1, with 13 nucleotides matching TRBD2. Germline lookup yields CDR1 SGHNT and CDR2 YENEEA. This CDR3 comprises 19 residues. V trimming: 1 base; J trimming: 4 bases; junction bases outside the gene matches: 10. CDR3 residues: CASSLAELAGGTTYNEQFF. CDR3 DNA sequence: TGTGCCAGCAGCTTAGCCGAACTAGCGGGGGGGACGACTTACAATGAGCAGTTCTTC. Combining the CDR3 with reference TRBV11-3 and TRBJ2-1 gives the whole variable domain EAGVVQSPRYKIIEKKQPVAFWCNPISGHNTLYWYLQNLGQGPELLIRYENEEAVDDSQLPKDRFSAERLKGVDSTLKIQPAELGDSAVYLCASSLAELAGGTTYNEQFFGPGTRLTVL.

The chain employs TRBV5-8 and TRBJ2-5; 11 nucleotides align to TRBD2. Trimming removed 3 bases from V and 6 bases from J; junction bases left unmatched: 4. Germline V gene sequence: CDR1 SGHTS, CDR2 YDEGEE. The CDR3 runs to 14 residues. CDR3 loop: CASSYRLAGKTQYF. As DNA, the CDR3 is TGTGCCAGCAGCTATCGACTAGCGGGAAAGACCCAGTACTTC.

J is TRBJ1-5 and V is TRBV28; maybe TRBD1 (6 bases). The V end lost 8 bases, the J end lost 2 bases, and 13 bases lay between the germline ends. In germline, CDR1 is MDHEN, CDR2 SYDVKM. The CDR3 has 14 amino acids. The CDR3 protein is CASGTFSGNQPQHF. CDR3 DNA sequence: TGTGCCAGCGGGACATTTTCTGGCAATCAGCCCCAGCATTTT.

The CDR3 DNA reads as TGTGCCAGCAGCTCGGACAGGGGCGGATACAATGAGCAGTTCTTC. This sequence encodes CASSSDRGGYNEQFF. The rearrangement links TRBV7-2 to TRBJ2-1; TRBD1 agrees at 9 bases. The V gene end was trimmed by 4 bases and the J gene end by 4 bases; junction bases not matched to a gene: 5. The germline CDR1 and CDR2 sequences are SGHTA and FQGNSA. The CDR3 length is 15 residues.

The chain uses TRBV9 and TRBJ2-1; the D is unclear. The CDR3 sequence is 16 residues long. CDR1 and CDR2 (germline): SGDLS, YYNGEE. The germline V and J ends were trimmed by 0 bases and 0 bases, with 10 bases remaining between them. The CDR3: CASSVAGKGSYNEQFF. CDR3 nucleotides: TGTGCCAGCAGCGTAGCAGGAAAAGGCTCCTACAATGAGCAGTTCTTC.

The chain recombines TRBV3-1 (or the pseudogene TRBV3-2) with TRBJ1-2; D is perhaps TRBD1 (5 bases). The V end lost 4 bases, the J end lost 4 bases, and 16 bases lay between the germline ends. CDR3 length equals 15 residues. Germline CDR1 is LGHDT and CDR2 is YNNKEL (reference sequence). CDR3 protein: CASSPGDWRFYGYTF. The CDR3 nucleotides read TGTGCCAGCAGCCCCGGGGACTGGCGCTTCTATGGCTACACCTTC.

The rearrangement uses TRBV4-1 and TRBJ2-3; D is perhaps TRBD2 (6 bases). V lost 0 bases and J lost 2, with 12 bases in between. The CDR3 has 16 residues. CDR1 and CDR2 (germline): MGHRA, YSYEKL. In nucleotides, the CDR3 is TGCGCCAGCAGCCAAGATCTGGGACTCAACACAGATACGCAGTATTTT. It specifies CASSQDLGLNTDTQYF.

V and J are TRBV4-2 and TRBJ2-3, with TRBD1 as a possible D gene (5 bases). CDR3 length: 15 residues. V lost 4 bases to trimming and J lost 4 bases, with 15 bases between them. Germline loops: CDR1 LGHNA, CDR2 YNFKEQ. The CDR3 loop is CASSPRSGSADTQYF. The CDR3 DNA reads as TGTGCCAGCAGCCCAAGGTCAGGGTCGGCAGATACGCAGTATTTT.

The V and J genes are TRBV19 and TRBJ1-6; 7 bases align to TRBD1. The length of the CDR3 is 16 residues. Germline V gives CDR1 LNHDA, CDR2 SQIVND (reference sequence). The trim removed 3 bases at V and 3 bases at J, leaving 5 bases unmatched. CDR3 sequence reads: CASSITGDDYNSPLHF. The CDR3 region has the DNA TGTGCCAGTAGTATTACAGGGGATGACTATAATTCACCCCTCCACTTT. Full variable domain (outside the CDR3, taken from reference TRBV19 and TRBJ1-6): DGGITQSPKYLFRKEGQNVTLSCEQNLNHDAMYWYRQDPGQGLRLIYYSQIVNDFQKGDIAEGYSVSREKKESFPLTVTSAQKNPTAFYLCASSITGDDYNSPLHFGNGTRLTVT.

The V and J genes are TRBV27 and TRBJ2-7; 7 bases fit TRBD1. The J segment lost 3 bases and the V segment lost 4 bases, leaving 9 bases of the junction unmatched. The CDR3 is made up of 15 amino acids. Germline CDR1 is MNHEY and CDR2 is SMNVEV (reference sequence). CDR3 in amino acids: CASSSRQGPIYEQYF. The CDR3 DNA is TGTGCCAGCAGTTCAAGACAGGGTCCTATCTACGAGCAGTACTTC.

The CDR3 nucleotides read TGTGCCAGCAGCCAACAATCGGCGGGAGGGCCCTACGAGCAGTACTTC. Amino acid sequence: CASSQQSAGGPYEQYF. The chain is built from TRBV4-2 and TRBJ2-7, with TRBD2 identical over 9 bases. J gave up 2 bases and V 2 bases, and 7 bases lay outside the gene matches. From germline, CDR1 is LGHNA and CDR2 YNFKEQ. The CDR3 is made up of 16 amino acids.

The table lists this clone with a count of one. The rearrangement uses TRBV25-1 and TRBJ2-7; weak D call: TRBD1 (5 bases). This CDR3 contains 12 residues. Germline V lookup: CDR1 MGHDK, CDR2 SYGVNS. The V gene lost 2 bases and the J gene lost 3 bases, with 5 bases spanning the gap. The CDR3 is CASSEQGYEQYF. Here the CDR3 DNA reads TGTGCCAGCAGTGAACAGGGCTACGAGCAGTACTTC.

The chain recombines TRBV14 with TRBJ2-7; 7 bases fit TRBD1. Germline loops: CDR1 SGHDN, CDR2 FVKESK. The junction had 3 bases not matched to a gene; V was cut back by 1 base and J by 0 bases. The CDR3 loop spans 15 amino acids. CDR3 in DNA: TGTGCCAGCAGCCAAGGACAGGGAAGCTCCTACGAGCAGTACTTC. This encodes CASSQGQGSSYEQYF.

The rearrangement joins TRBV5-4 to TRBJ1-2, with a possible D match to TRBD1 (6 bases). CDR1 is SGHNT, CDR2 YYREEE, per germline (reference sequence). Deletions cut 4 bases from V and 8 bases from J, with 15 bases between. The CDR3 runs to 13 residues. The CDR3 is CASSPGRGAGYTF. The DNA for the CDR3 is TGTGCCAGCAGCCCAGGTCGGGGGGCGGGCTACACCTTC.

The CDR3 DNA reads as TGTGCCAGCAGTTTGGGCAGGGGGCTTGCAGATACGCAGTATTTT. Translating it yields CASSLGRGLADTQYF. The genes are TRBV27 and TRBJ2-3; 8 nucleotides align to TRBD1. From germline, CDR1 is MNHEY and CDR2 SMNVEV (reference sequence). V lost 3 bases to trimming and J lost 4 bases; unmatched junction nucleotides: 6. CDR3 length: 15 amino acids.

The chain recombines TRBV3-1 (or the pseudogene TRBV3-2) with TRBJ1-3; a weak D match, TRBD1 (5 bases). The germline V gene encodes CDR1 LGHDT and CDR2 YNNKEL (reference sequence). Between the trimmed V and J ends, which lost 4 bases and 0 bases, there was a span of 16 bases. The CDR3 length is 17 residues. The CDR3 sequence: CASSLRTSGSSGNTIYF. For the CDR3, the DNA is TGTGCCAGCAGCCTCCGGACATCGGGTAGCTCTGGAAACACCATATATTTT.

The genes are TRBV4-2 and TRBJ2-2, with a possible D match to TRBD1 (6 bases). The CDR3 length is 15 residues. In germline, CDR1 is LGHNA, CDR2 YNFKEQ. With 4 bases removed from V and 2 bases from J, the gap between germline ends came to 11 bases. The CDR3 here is CASSRRDTNTGELFF. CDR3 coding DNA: TGTGCCAGCAGCCGCCGGGACACTAACACCGGGGAGCTGTTTTTT.

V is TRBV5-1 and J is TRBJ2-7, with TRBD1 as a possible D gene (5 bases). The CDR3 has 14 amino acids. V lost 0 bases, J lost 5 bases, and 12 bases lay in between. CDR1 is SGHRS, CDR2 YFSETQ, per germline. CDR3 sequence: CASSLATVSDEQYF. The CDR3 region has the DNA TGCGCCAGCAGCTTGGCGACAGTTTCGGACGAGCAGTACTTC.

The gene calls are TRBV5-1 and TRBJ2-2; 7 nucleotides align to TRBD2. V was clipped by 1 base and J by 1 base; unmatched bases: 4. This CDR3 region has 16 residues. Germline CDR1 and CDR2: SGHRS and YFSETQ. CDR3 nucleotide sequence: TGCGCCAGCAGCTTGCTGGCGGGGGAGAACACCGGGGAGCTGTTTTTT. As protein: CASSLLAGENTGELFF.

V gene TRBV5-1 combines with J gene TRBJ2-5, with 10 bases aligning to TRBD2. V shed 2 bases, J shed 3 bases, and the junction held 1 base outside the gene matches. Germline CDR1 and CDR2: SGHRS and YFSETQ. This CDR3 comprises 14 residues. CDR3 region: CASSFGTSEETQYF. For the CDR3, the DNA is TGCGCCAGCAGCTTCGGGACTAGCGAAGAGACCCAGTACTTC.

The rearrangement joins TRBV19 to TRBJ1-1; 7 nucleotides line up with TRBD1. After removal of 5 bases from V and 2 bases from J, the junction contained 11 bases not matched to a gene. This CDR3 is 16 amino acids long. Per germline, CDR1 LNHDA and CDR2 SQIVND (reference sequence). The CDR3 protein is CASSRARAGGNTEAFF. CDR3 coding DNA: TGTGCCAGTAGTCGGGCCAGGGCAGGGGGAAACACTGAAGCTTTCTTT.